One sample yielded the 32 T cell receptor beta chains listed below, sequenced in a study of OX40 agonist ivuxolimab in advanced cancers. TCRdb's table, derived via immunoSEQ multiplex PCR, lists solely in-frame clones and lacks some. The sample has approximately 50,000 clones, 85% to 95% seen once. This specimen consisted of CD4+ or CD8+ T cells sorted from blood, obtained in a trial of the OX40 agonist ivuxolimab. These receptors all come from an adult with an advanced solid tumor such as melanoma, head and neck, liver or kidney cancer.

The V gene is TRBV6-6, the J gene TRBJ1-1; TRBD1 is a possible D gene (6 bases). This CDR3 comprises 14 residues. Trimming cost V 7 bases and J 8 bases, with 20 bases left between them. Germline V CDR1 and CDR2: MNHNY, SVGAGI (reference sequence). Written as DNA, the CDR3 is TGTGCCAGCACCGACCGGGACATTTTCTTCGAAGCTTTCTTT. It encodes CASTDRDIFFEAFF.

The chain joins TRBV7-3 to TRBJ2-5; D possibly corresponds to TRBD1 (6 bases). Germline-derived CDR1 and CDR2 are SGHTA and FQGTGA. V was clipped by 3 bases and J by 0 bases, with 11 bases between them. The CDR3 has 15 residues. CDR3 nucleotide sequence: TGTGCCAGCAGCTTGTCCGGGACATACCAAGAGACCCAGTACTTC. Encoded protein: CASSLSGTYQETQYF. The variable domain in full, completed from reference TRBV7-3 and TRBJ2-5, reads GAGVSQTPSNKVTEKGKYVELRCDPISGHTALYWYRQSLGQGPEFLIYFQGTGAADDSGLPNDRFFAVRPEGSVSTLKIQRTERGDSAVYLCASSLSGTYQETQYFGPGTRLLVL.

V is TRBV19 and J is TRBJ2-7; 7 bases agree with TRBD1. The V gene's germline CDR1 is LNHDA and CDR2 SQIVND (reference sequence). With 6 bases clipped from V and 6 bases from J, the junction kept 11 bases outside the gene matches. This CDR3 is 14 amino acids long. The CDR3 DNA sequence: TGTGCCAGTAGCCTGCGAGGGGGCCTACGCGAGCAGTACTTC. This codes for CASSLRGGLREQYF. Using reference TRBV19 and TRBJ2-7 for the parts outside the CDR3, the full variable domain is DGGITQSPKYLFRKEGQNVTLSCEQNLNHDAMYWYRQDPGQGLRLIYYSQIVNDFQKGDIAEGYSVSREKKESFPLTVTSAQKNPTAFYLCASSLRGGLREQYFGPGTRLTVT.

This chain links TRBV29-1 with TRBJ2-2; 7 bases match TRBD1. CDR1 and CDR2 from the germline V gene are SQVTM and ANQGSEA. This CDR3 contains 13 residues. V was clipped by 7 bases and J by 5 bases; unmatched bases: 7. Here the CDR3 reads CSGWTGLTGELFF. CDR3 coding DNA: TGCAGCGGCTGGACAGGCCTGACCGGGGAGCTGTTTTTT.

The chain couples TRBV11-2 to TRBJ2-3; 12 bases line up with TRBD2. The CDR3 sequence is 18 residues long. Germline CDR1 reads SGHAT; CDR2 reads FQNNGV. After removal of 5 bases from V and 1 base from J, the junction contained 10 bases not matched to a gene. The CDR3 nucleotides read TGTGCCAGCAGCCGACTAGCGGGAGTTCAGAGTGGCACAGATACGCAGTATTTT. Protein product: CASSRLAGVQSGTDTQYF.

The rearrangement joins TRBV9 to TRBJ2-1; 7 bases are shared with TRBD2. Per germline, CDR1 SGDLS and CDR2 YYNGEE. V lost 5 bases to trimming and J lost 10 bases; unmatched junction nucleotides: 9. CDR3 length equals 13 residues. The CDR3 spells CASSPQEAGEQFF. The CDR3 coding sequence is TGTGCCAGCAGTCCCCAGGAAGCGGGGGAGCAGTTCTTC. The full variable domain, in which reference TRBV9 and TRBJ2-1 provide the parts outside the CDR3, is DSGVTQTPKHLITATGQRVTLRCSPRSGDLSVYWYQQSLDQGLQFLIQYYNGEERAKGNILERFSAQQFPDLHSELNLSSLELGDSALYFCASSPQEAGEQFFGPGTRLTVL.

The chain uses TRBV25-1 and TRBJ1-1; D not certain. V gave up 4 bases and J gave up 4 bases, with 7 bases separating them. The CDR3 runs to 12 residues. From germline, CDR1 is MGHDK and CDR2 SYGVNS. The CDR3 region has the DNA TGTGCCAGCAGTGCTGGGTTCACTGAAGCTTTCTTT. Translating gives CASSAGFTEAFF.

J is TRBJ2-7 and V is TRBV5-6, with D unresolved. The V and J ends lost 5 bases and 0 bases respectively, with 9 bases between them. The CDR3 is 13 residues long. Germline V gene data show CDR1 as SGHDT and CDR2 as YYEEEE. DNA of the CDR3: TGTGCCAGCAGTAACGGGCCCTCCTACGAGCAGTACTTC. Its translation is CASSNGPSYEQYF.

The chain carries TRBV7-9 and TRBJ2-5; D gene ambiguous. Per germline, CDR1 SEHNR and CDR2 FQNEAQ (reference sequence). The ends were cut back, 3 bases at V and 4 bases at J, with 3 bases in the middle. There are 11 residues in the CDR3. This CDR3 is CASSFRETQYF. The CDR3 nucleotides are TGTGCCAGCAGCTTTCGAGAGACCCAGTACTTC.

The genes are TRBV11-2 and TRBJ2-3; 8 nucleotides agree with TRBD2. Germline V CDR1 and CDR2: SGHAT, FQNNGV. CDR3 length: 16 residues. V gave up 5 bases and J gave up 0 bases; unmatched junction bases: 7. CDR3 DNA sequence: TGTGCCAGCAGCCCGTCGCTAGCGGGTAGCACAGATACGCAGTATTTT. Its translation is CASSPSLAGSTDTQYF.

CDR3 protein: CASGTGYSNQPQHF. The CDR3, as DNA: TGTGCTAGTGGGACAGGTTATAGCAATCAGCCCCAGCATTTT. The chain joins TRBV12-5 to TRBJ1-5; possibly TRBD1 for D (6 bases). CDR3 length equals 14 residues. The germline V and J ends were trimmed by 6 bases and 0 bases, with 9 bases remaining between them. CDR1 is LGHNT and CDR2 is FRNRAP in the germline V gene.

The DNA for the CDR3 is TGCGCCAGCAGGGTTCTAGGGGCTTATGATGAAAAACTGTTTTTT. Encoded protein: CASRVLGAYDEKLFF. The rearrangement uses TRBV23-1 and TRBJ1-4; possibly TRBD1 for D (5 bases). TRBV23-1 belongs to the ORF category, with a function that is uncertain. This CDR3 spans 15 amino acids. The ends were cut back, 6 bases at V and 6 bases at J, with 17 bases in the middle.

V gene TRBV5-1 combines with J gene TRBJ2-7, with 8 bases matching TRBD2. The CDR3 length is 16 residues. Trimming cost V 0 bases and J 4 bases; bases outside gene matches: 9. Germline V gives CDR1 SGHRS, CDR2 YFSETQ. CDR3 sequence reads: CASSLASGLAEYEQYF. DNA of the CDR3: TGCGCCAGCAGCTTGGCTTCAGGACTAGCAGAGTACGAGCAGTACTTC.

Turning to this clone: The sample holds other DNA sequences that translate to the same CDR3. The chain joins TRBV9 to TRBJ1-1; TRBD1 agrees at 7 bases. This CDR3 has 14 amino acids. Germline V gives CDR1 SGDLS, CDR2 YYNGEE. Losses at the gene ends were 3 bases for V and 0 bases for J; bases not matched to a gene: 2. This CDR3 is CASSGGGMNTEAFF. DNA of the CDR3: TGTGCCAGCAGCGGAGGGGGCATGAACACTGAAGCTTTCTTT.

The chain links TRBV5-4 to TRBJ2-7, with TRBD1 identical over 12 bases. The ends lost 2 bases at V and 10 bases at J; junction bases unmatched: 7. The CDR3 spans 14 residues. The germline gives CDR1 SGHNT, CDR2 YYREEE (reference sequence). The CDR3 spells CASSFSTGQGAQYF. The CDR3 DNA reads TGTGCCAGCAGCTTTTCCACGGGACAGGGGGCCCAGTACTTC. The whole variable domain, filled in from reference TRBV5-4 and TRBJ2-7, reads ETGVTQSPTHLIKTRGQQVTLRCSSQSGHNTVSWYQQALGQGPQFIFQYYREEENGRGNFPPRFSGLQFPNYSSELNVNALELDDSALYLCASSFSTGQGAQYFGPGTRLTVT.

A note on this clone: This sample includes further DNA sequences coding for the same CDR3. The genes are TRBV29-1 and TRBJ2-1; 9 bases fit TRBD2. V was clipped by 4 bases and J by 2 bases; unmatched bases: 3. CDR1 is SQVTM, CDR2 ANQGSEA, per germline. The CDR3 runs 14 residues. CDR3 loop: CSVVGGRAYNEQFF. Here the CDR3 DNA reads TGCAGCGTTGTCGGCGGGAGGGCCTACAATGAGCAGTTCTTC.

The chain joins TRBV7-9 to TRBJ2-7; TRBD1 is a possible D gene (6 bases). CDR1 and CDR2 (germline): SEHNR, FQNEAQ (reference sequence). This CDR3 region has 15 residues. With 5 bases removed from V and 7 bases from J, the gap between germline ends came to 21 bases. CDR3 sequence (DNA): TGTGCCAGCAGCGGAAAGACAGGAGGCCCTTTTGAGCAGTACTTC. Its protein is CASSGKTGGPFEQYF.

The V gene is TRBV11-3, the J gene TRBJ1-1; D is ambiguous. Germline V gives CDR1 SGHNT, CDR2 YENEEA. V was trimmed by 2 bases and J by 5 bases, leaving 3 bases between them. This CDR3 region has 11 residues. The CDR3 is CASSLYTEAFF. The DNA of the CDR3 is TGTGCCAGCAGCTTATATACTGAAGCTTTCTTT.

The chain recombines TRBV7-9 with TRBJ2-7; 8 positions agree with TRBD2. Germline assignment: CDR1 SEHNR and CDR2 FQNEAQ (reference sequence). V lost 5 bases and J lost 5; bases outside the gene matches: 8. The CDR3 is made up of 14 amino acids. Here the CDR3 DNA reads TGTGCCAGCAGCCCCGCCGGGGGGGGCGACGAGCAGTACTTC. Its protein is CASSPAGGGDEQYF.

The V call is TRBV7-9, the J call TRBJ2-3; the match to TRBD2 covers 10 bases. V shed 5 bases, J shed 9 bases, and the junction held 11 bases outside the gene matches. The CDR3 sequence is 15 residues long. Germline CDR1 and CDR2: SEHNR and FQNEAQ (reference sequence). The CDR3 nucleotides are TGTGCCAGCAGCCACTCCGGACTAGCGGTAGGAACGCAGTATTTT. It is translated as CASSHSGLAVGTQYF.

The rearrangement uses TRBV19 and TRBJ1-1; TRBD1 aligns across 7 bases. V shed 1 base and J 1 base; nucleotides not matched to a gene: 6. The germline V gene has CDR1 LNHDA and CDR2 SQIVND (reference sequence). This CDR3 has 16 amino acids. The CDR3 region is CASSIGTGFQNTEAFF. The CDR3 region has the DNA TGTGCCAGTAGTATAGGGACAGGCTTCCAGAACACTGAAGCTTTCTTT.

The CDR3 is CASRPTGQSNQPQHF. Written as DNA, the CDR3 is TGTGCCAGCAGACCGACCGGACAGTCCAATCAGCCCCAGCATTTT. The chain has TRBV28 and TRBJ1-5; D perhaps matches TRBD1 (6 bases). Germline V lookup: CDR1 MDHEN, CDR2 SYDVKM. Trimming removed 6 bases at V and 3 bases at J, with 15 bases between. The length of the CDR3 is 15 residues.

The V call is TRBV27, the J call TRBJ1-5; D gene uncertain. The CDR3 sequence is 15 residues long. Trimming pared 2 bases from V and 6 bases from J, leaving 14 bases between. From germline, CDR1 is MNHEY and CDR2 SMNVEV (reference sequence). Written as DNA, the CDR3 is TGTGCCAGCAGTTTACTTACACCTGAGGGTCAGCCCCAGCATTTT. Residues: CASSLLTPEGQPQHF.

The V and J genes are TRBV6-5 and TRBJ2-2; D gene unclear. This CDR3 spans 15 amino acids. V shed 0 bases and J shed 1 base, with 6 bases lying between them. The V gene's germline CDR1 is MNHEY and CDR2 SVGAGI. The CDR3 region has the DNA TGTGCCAGCAGTTACTCGGCAGAGAACACCGGGGAGCTGTTTTTT. Its protein is CASSYSAENTGELFF.

The chain has TRBV5-6 and TRBJ1-5, with 10 bases matching TRBD1. This CDR3 is built from 14 residues. The V and J ends lost 2 bases and 5 bases, in that order; junction bases with no gene match: 1. Germline V lookup: CDR1 SGHDT, CDR2 YYEEEE. The CDR3: CASSFGTGDQPQHF. The CDR3 DNA is TGTGCCAGCAGCTTTGGGACAGGGGATCAGCCCCAGCATTTT.

V gene TRBV7-9 combines with J gene TRBJ1-3; D uncertain. The CDR3 spans 17 residues. Germline loops: CDR1 SEHNR, CDR2 FQNEAQ (reference sequence). With 10 bases removed from V and 0 bases from J, the gap between germline ends came to 22 bases. CDR3 nucleotide sequence: TGTGCCACCATATCGAAGGGAGAGTCGAGCTCTGGAAACACCATATATTTT. It is translated as CATISKGESSSGNTIYF.

V and J are TRBV6-1 and TRBJ2-7; D is uncertain. The CDR3 runs 12 residues. V was shortened by 6 bases and J by 2 bases, with 8 bases between the two germline ends. Per the germline V gene, CDR1 is MNHNS and CDR2 is SASEGT. The CDR3 here is CASRDIAYEQYF. The CDR3 coding sequence is TGTGCCAGCAGAGACATCGCCTACGAGCAGTACTTC.

The CDR3 reads CASSRTGYSQPQHF. The CDR3 coding sequence is TGTGCCAGCAGCAGGACAGGGTACAGTCAGCCCCAGCATTTT. The chain couples TRBV5-6 to TRBJ1-5; 8 bases agree with TRBD1. The CDR3 has 14 amino acids. Germline V gene sequence: CDR1 SGHDT, CDR2 YYEEEE. The trim removed 4 bases at V and 6 bases at J, leaving 6 bases unmatched.

The CDR3 DNA follows: TGTGCCAGCTCACCACGTAGCGGGAGGGGACTCGCCCAAGAGACCCAGTACTTC. Protein sequence: CASSPRSGRGLAQETQYF. The rearrangement uses TRBV18 and TRBJ2-5; 11 bases fit TRBD2. Germline CDR1 KGHSH, CDR2 LQKENI. The ends lost 1 base at V and 1 base at J; junction bases unmatched: 8. This CDR3 has 18 amino acids.

The gene calls are TRBV27 and TRBJ1-2, with D unclear. The CDR3 runs 11 residues. Per germline, CDR1 MNHEY and CDR2 SMNVEV (reference sequence). Trimming stripped 10 bases from V and 6 bases from J, with 12 bases between. CDR3 sequence: CATTSGDGYTF. As DNA, the CDR3 is TGTGCCACCACATCCGGGGATGGCTACACCTTC.

The V gene is TRBV6-1, the J gene TRBJ2-3, with 9 bases fitting TRBD2. Looked up from germline, CDR1 is MNHNS and CDR2 is SASEGT. CDR3 length equals 16 residues. Germline trimming cut 4 bases from V and 4 bases from J; bases unmatched to any gene: 9. CDR3 in DNA: TGTGCCAGCAGTGGGTTAGCGGGAGAAATCCCAGATACGCAGTATTTT. Translation: CASSGLAGEIPDTQYF.

This chain joins TRBV27 and TRBJ2-2; D might be TRBD2 (5 bases). Germline V gene lookup returns CDR1 MNHEY and CDR2 SMNVEV (reference sequence). This CDR3 has 15 residues. V lost 4 bases and J 6 bases, leaving 15 bases between the germline ends. CDR3 DNA: TGTGCCAGCAGTTCCTGGAGAGGGAAAGCCGGGGAGCTGTTTTTT. Protein product: CASSSWRGKAGELFF.